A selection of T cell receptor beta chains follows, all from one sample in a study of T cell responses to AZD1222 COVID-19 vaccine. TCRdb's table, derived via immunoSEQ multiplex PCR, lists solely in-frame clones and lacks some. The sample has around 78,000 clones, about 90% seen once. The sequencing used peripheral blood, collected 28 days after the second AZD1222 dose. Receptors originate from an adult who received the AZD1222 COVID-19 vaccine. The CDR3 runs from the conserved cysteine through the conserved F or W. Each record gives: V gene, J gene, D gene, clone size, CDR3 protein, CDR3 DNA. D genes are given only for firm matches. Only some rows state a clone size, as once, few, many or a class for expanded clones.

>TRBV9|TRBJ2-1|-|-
CASSVDPAGSYYNEQFF
TGTGCCAGCAGCGTAGATCCAGCGGGCTCGTACTACAATGAGCAGTTCTTC
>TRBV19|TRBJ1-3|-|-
CASSIGGTVSGNTIYF
TGTGCCAGTAGTATCGGTGGGACCGTCTCTGGAAACACCATATATTTT
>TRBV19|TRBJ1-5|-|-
CASSIDRAARFNQPQHF
TGTGCCAGTAGTATAGATCGGGCAGCGAGATTTAATCAGCCCCAGCATTTT
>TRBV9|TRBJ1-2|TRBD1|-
CASSVSAGGAYSEGYTF
TGTGCCAGCAGCGTCTCGGCAGGGGGCGCGTATTCGGAAGGCTACACCTTC
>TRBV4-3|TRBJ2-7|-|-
CASSQDLQYEQYF
TGCGCCAGCAGCCAAGATCTACAGTACGAGCAGTACTTC
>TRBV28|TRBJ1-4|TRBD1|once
CASRPGQSFEKLFF
TGTGCCAGCAGGCCGGGACAGAGTTTTGAAAAACTGTTTTTT
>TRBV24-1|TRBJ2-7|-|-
CATSTSYEQYF
TGTGCCACCAGCACCAGCTACGAGCAGTACTTC
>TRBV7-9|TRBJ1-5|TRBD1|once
CASGTGAGPQHF
TGTGCCAGCGGAACAGGGGCAGGGCCCCAGCATTTT
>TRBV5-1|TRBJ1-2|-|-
CASSPGPLGGGYTF
TGCGCCAGCAGCCCCGGCCCCTTGGGTGGTGGCTACACCTTC
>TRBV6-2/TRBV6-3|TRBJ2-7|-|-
CASSYPASYEQYF
TGTGCCAGCAGTTACCCCGCGTCGTACGAGCAGTACTTC
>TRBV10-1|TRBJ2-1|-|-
CASSAKRPQDNEQFF
TGCGCCAGCAGTGCCAAGAGGCCCCAGGACAATGAGCAGTTCTTC
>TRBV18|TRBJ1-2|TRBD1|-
CASSPGTDDYGYTF
TGTGCCAGCTCACCCGGGACAGACGACTATGGCTACACCTTC
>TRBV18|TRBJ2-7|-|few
CASSPGLFEGYEQYF
TGTGCCAGCTCACCCGGACTGTTTGAGGGCTACGAGCAGTACTTC
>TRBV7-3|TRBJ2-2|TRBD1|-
CASSLTGQYTGELFF
TGTGCCAGCAGCTTAACGGGACAGTACACCGGGGAGCTGTTTTTT
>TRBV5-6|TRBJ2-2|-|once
CASSLPSPGPGELFF
TGTGCCAGCTCGCTCCCGAGCCCGGGTCCCGGGGAGCTGTTTTTT
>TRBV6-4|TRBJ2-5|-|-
CASSRGAGETQYF
TGTGCCAGCAGTCGCGGGGCTGGGGAGACCCAGTACTTC
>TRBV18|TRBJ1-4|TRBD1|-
CASSPFRAGGDEKLFF
TGTGCCAGCTCACCATTCCGGGCAGGGGGCGATGAAAAACTGTTTTTT
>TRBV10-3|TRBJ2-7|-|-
CATLGGVGAYEQYF
TGTGCCACCCTTGGCGGAGTGGGGGCCTACGAGCAGTACTTC
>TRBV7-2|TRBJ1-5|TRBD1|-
CASVEGATGPQHF
TGTGCCAGCGTAGAGGGGGCCACCGGGCCCCAGCATTTT
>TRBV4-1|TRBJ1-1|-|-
CASSQANLPGGEAFF
TGCGCCAGCAGCCAAGCAAACCTACCCGGGGGAGAAGCTTTCTTT
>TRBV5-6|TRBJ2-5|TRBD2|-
CASSLTSGGRETQYF
TGTGCCAGCAGCTTGACTAGCGGGGGGCGGGAGACCCAGTACTTC
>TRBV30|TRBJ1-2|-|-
CAWSVQVRGTF
TGTGCCTGGAGTGTACAAGTCCGAGGAACCTTC
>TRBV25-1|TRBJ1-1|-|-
CASSEGGEAFF
TGTGCCAGCAGTGAAGGAGGTGAAGCTTTCTTT
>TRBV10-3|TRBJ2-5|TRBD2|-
CAIKNGLAGGLQETQYF
TGTGCCATCAAGAATGGGCTAGCGGGGGGGCTACAAGAGACCCAGTACTTC
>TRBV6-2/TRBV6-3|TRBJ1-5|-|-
CASSSLEGYDSNQPQHF
TGTGCCAGCAGCTCCCTAGAGGGATACGATAGCAATCAGCCCCAGCATTTT
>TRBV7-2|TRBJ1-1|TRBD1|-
CASSSTGGYTEAFF
TGTGCCAGCAGCTCGACAGGGGGGTACACTGAAGCTTTCTTT
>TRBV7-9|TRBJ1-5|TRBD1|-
CASSRGTVDQPQHF
TGTGCCAGCAGTCGAGGGACAGTAGACCAGCCCCAGCATTTT
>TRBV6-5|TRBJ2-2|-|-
CASSFSRAGELFF
TGTGCCAGCAGCTTCTCCCGAGCCGGGGAGCTGTTTTTT
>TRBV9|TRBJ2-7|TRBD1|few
CASSVGWDRAHSYEQYF
TGTGCCAGCAGCGTAGGATGGGACAGGGCCCACTCCTACGAGCAGTACTTC
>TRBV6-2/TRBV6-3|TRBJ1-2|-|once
CASSLSPAYGYTF
TGTGCCAGCAGTTTATCGCCGGCCTATGGCTACACCTTC
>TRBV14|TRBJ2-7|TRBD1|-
CASSPRGQGVYEQYF
TGTGCCAGCAGCCCCAGGGGACAGGGGGTATACGAGCAGTACTTC
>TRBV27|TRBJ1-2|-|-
CASSLSQGGYGYTF
TGTGCCAGCAGTTTATCGCAGGGAGGATATGGCTACACCTTC
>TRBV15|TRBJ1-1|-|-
CATSRDRGGANTEAFF
TGTGCCACCAGCAGGGACCGGGGCGGAGCGAACACTGAAGCTTTCTTT
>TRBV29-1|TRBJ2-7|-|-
CSVIPNPGAASSYEQYF
TGCAGCGTGATACCCAATCCGGGGGCGGCCAGCTCCTACGAGCAGTACTTC
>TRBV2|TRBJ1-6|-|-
CASSVGGTSRSPLHF
TGTGCCAGCAGTGTGGGGGGCACGTCTAGGTCACCCCTCCACTTT
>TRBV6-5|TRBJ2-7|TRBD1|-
CASKGGQGLYEQYF
TGTGCCAGCAAGGGGGGACAGGGGCTCTACGAGCAGTACTTC
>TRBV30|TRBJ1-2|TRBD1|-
CASSSGGGYTF
TGTGCCTCTAGCTCAGGGGGTGGCTACACCTTC
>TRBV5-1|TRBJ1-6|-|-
CASSLALGENSPLHF
TGCGCCAGCAGCTTGGCCTTGGGCGAAAATTCACCCCTCCACTTT
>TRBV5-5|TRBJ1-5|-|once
CASSLARSQPQHF
TGTGCCAGCAGCTTAGCAAGGAGTCAGCCCCAGCATTTT
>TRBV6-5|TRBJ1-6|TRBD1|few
CASSQGGGYSPLHF
TGTGCCAGCAGCCAAGGAGGGGGCTATTCACCCCTCCACTTT
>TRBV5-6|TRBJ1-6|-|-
CASSLVRGPYNSPLHF
TGTGCCAGCAGCTTGGTGAGGGGCCCCTATAATTCACCCCTCCACTTT
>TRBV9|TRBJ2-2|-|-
CASSVGRGMSTGELFF
TGTGCCAGCAGCGTAGGTAGGGGGATGAGCACCGGGGAGCTGTTTTTT
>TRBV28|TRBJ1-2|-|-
CASAEGTGRNGYTF
TGTGCCTCAGCAGAAGGCACAGGAAGAAATGGCTACACCTTC